This record covers a single T cell receptor (beta chain). In the original workflow: Reference gene primer amplification gave estimated nucleated cell counts. TCRdb keeps only in-frame clones here, not all; method: immunoSEQ multiplex PCR. From that table come the V and J calls and clone size; the DNA was used to work out D and trimming. This sample carries about 64,000 clones, approximately 90% of them seen once, and the ten largest clones take 3% to 3.5%. This sample was included in a study of blood T cell repertoires in COVID-19. Study overall: There were acute and convalescent COVID-19 samples, and they came from the United States, Italy and Spain. Sources were T cells, B-cell-depleted T cells, or PBMCs; the material itself was cDNA or gDNA.

Germline CDR1 reads LNHDA; CDR2 reads SQIVND (reference sequence). The CDR3 is 17 amino acids. Trimming took 4 bases from V and 2 from J, leaving 19 bases between them. This clonotype was obtained from a man aged 50-59 years with active COVID-19. The chain uses TRBV19 and TRBJ2-3, with D perhaps TRBD2 (6 bases). The sequenced sample was peripheral blood. The CDR3 loop is CASSTTREAGATDTQYF. The CDR3 DNA sequence: TGTGCCAGTAGTACCACCAGGGAGGCCGGCGCCACAGATACGCAGTATTTT.